This T cell receptor beta chain derives from a study of cytomegalovirus exposure and HLA in healthy donors (dated by TCRdb to about 2017). About the full investigation: In an earlier analysis of 450 to 750 of the donors, 276 Gb of sequence data and roughly 100 million unique TCR beta sequences from roughly 190 million T cells were reported. An early release that covered 640 HLA-typed donors contained 300 to 350 gigabases of sequencing data and about 84 million unique TCR sequences. The genetic ancestry cluster associated with self-reported Caucasian donors included around 76% of the 398 genotyped donors. The study was designed to test whether signatures of past pathogen exposure could be identified by cataloging public T cell receptors. The study used immunosequencing to profile the T cell repertoires of under 700 subjects and linked those repertoires to cytomegalovirus serostatus. Along with the roughly 700-subject first cohort, a separate validation cohort of 120 different subjects was used. High-throughput TCR immunosequencing, statistical association of individual TCRs with disease status, and machine learning were combined to predict cytomegalovirus infection status. A later analysis re-analyzed previously published TCR beta repertoires from several hundred donors and added high-resolution HLA genotyping to study TCR occurrence patterns. Rather than using new phenotypic data, the later analysis identified candidate immune exposures from TCR beta sequences and from how often those sequences occurred across donors. An earlier analysis of several hundred of the donors used high-throughput TCR beta sequencing to judge whether each TCR beta V gene segment behaved as functional or pseudogenic. Alongside the repertoire data, information on donor age, sex, ethnicity and CMV serostatus was compiled. Genome-wide SNP genotypes for about 65% of the 666 donors were used in a later genetic analysis, which treated that subset as a discovery cohort. All discovery cohort repertoires had been generated on a single sequencing platform. Class I and class II HLA loci were covered by the typing at four-digit resolution. The number of donors typed differed by locus, with about 620-630 for A, B, C, DRB1 and DQB1, 522 for DQA1, approximately 570 for DPA1, and some 470 for DPB1. About five DR-DQ haplotypes were treated as single units for association and clustering because of strong linkage in the cohort. Among 300 to 450 genotyped donors of the cohort, an average of around 240,000 unique TCR beta nucleotide sequences were sequenced per donor, roughly 20% of them non-productive.

Overall study results and their limits: At a false discovery rate of 0.05, a later analysis linked some 17,000 TCR beta sequences to specific HLA alleles. Roughly uniform sequencing depth across donors was assumed in presence/absence analyses, although this assumption may not hold. A group of highly shared sequence variants was considered likely to be a technical artifact of the sequencing pipeline. Compared with the approximately 700-donor mean, donors in an Asian-associated ancestry cluster had fewer N-insertions in productive TCRs, according to a later genetic analysis. Most TCR sequences were seen in very few donors, while some public TCRs were found in many individuals. The cohort was sequenced for TCR beta chains only, and without alpha or paired-chain data the features that could be detected were limited. Because some donors lacked HLA typing at each locus, the association tests relied only on the typed subset. Some IMGT-functional V segments, including TRBV6-2 and TRBV6-3, could not be told apart with the 87-base-pair reads, so those segments were excluded. In both the original and validation cohorts, the classifier was reported to diagnose cytomegalovirus status with high specificity and sensitivity. In a later analysis, the rate of TCR association differed among HLA loci, with DRB1 alleles having the most associated TCRs and HLA-C alleles having the fewest. In the study, some 180 TCR beta chains were listed as associated with cytomegalovirus. A further reported finding was that TCR beta sequences accurately predicted the HLA-A and HLA-B alleles for most subjects in the first cohort. An earlier analysis of around 600 of the donors showed that most TCR beta V segments appeared in productive rearrangements either about 90% or about 30% of the time, which broadly matched IMGT annotations. A later analysis reported that several top co-occurrence clusters appeared linked to parvovirus B19, influenza, CMV and Epstein-Barr virus. Most CMV-associated TCR beta chains appeared to be HLA-restricted in a later analysis, and the HLA associations seemed to be driven largely by CMV exposure. Compared with equally common non-associated chains, HLA-associated TCR beta chains in a later analysis were more clonally expanded and had lower generation probabilities. A few of the identified cytomegalovirus-associated TCR beta chains were confirmed in vitro to be specific for cytomegalovirus antigens. When HLA alleles, especially DR and DQ, strongly co-occurred, TCR associations were difficult to assign to individual alleles. An association between a missense DCLRE1C variant and V-gene and J-gene trimming of TCR beta chains was found in a later genetic analysis and replicated in an independent cohort. CMV serostatus was the only immune exposure information available for the cohort. The earlier analysis of a few hundred of the donors excluded roughly 17 rarely observed V segments, including chromosome 9 orphons, because counts were too low. According to the authors, the approach could potentially be generalized to other disease states and immunological phenotypes. Correlated functional status among segregating V segments might reflect linkage disequilibrium, but an unknown experimental factor could not be ruled out.

The method behind the library was the immunoSEQ multiplex PCR assay. The multiplex PCR relied on a mix of 60 forward primers for TCR Vbeta segments and 13 reverse primers for TCR Jbeta segments. The CDR3 region of rearranged TCR beta genes was amplified from genomic DNA by a multiplex PCR assay. The amplified TCR beta libraries were sequenced on the Illumina HiSeq System as 87-base-pair reads. On the authors' methods: Across the roughly 640 repertoires, a later analysis counted approximately 75 million unique TCR beta chains, 9.5 million to 13 million of which were shared by at least two donors. Raw reads were error-corrected and collapsed into unique sequences with a nearest-neighbor algorithm that merged closely related sequences to remove PCR and sequencing errors. CDR3 sequences were aligned to IMGT reference sequences to assign V, D and J gene segments. For a sequence to be retained, at least a six-nucleotide match to both a V gene segment and a J gene segment was required. A rearrangement counted as productive if the CDR3 had no stop codons and remained in frame with V and J, and every other rearrangement counted as non-productive. Following IMGT convention, CDR3 was defined as the stretch from the second conserved V-encoded cysteine to the conserved J-encoded phenylalanine. In an earlier analysis of around 570 of the donors, sequences lacking an unambiguous match to a single V gene segment were excluded. In an earlier analysis of 587 of the donors, V segments were called functional above 56.7% productive rearrangements and were called segregating when the between-donor standard deviation exceeded 5%. A statistical classification framework was developed to diagnose cytomegalovirus status using the catalog of TCR beta chain sequences. V and J gene assignment, in a later analysis, came from comparing TCR nucleotide sequences with IMGT/GENE-DB human TR gene sequences. Using the TCRdist pipeline, a later analysis assigned CDR3 sequences along with most-parsimonious VDJ recombination scenarios. In a later analysis, every TCR beta chain was defined by the combination of its CDR3 amino acid sequence and its V-gene family, and reads without a unique V-gene family were dropped. To address suspected cross-contamination and a sequencing artifact, a later analysis removed under 600 highly shared, low-generation-probability nucleotide sequences. A later analysis calculated a clonal expansion index for each public chain from normalized within-repertoire ranks of inferred template counts. Generation probabilities in a later analysis came from a VDJ recombination model fitted to out-of-frame rearrangements, and those results were checked against IGoR. A later analysis scored TCR-TCR, TCR-HLA and TCR-CMV co-occurrence with hypergeometric tests, applying a repertoire-size bias correction to TCR pairs. False discovery rates were estimated in a later analysis by permuting HLA or CMV assignments 20 times. In a later analysis, co-occurring TCRs were grouped with DBSCAN, and TCRdist sequence similarity was added when clustering was performed within HLA-allele-positive subsets. Repertoires with fewer than 30,000 or more than 120,000 public chains, plus five repertoires with anomalous nucleotide sharing, were excluded from co-occurrence clustering. Entries here come from immuneACCESS through TCRdb and include only in-frame sequences with V and J called. Some clones fail to appear in such tables; in the studies checked, an unresolved V gene covers under half of the shortfall, and the cause of the remainder is unknown. V, J and clone size reflect that table, while D and trimming were determined from the DNA. This sample is represented by fewer than 250,000 clones; 70% to 90% of them were singletons. 2.5% to 3.5% of the sample comes from the top ten.

The cohort was made up of 500 to 850 healthy bone marrow donors. Cohort members were all nominally healthy when sampled, although unrecorded immune exposures were likely present. The donor was CMV seronegative and belonged to the group of several hundred seronegative cohort members. Every donor gave a peripheral blood sample, and the peripheral blood mononuclear cells from that sample were used for TCR beta sequencing. The Qiagen DNeasy Blood Extraction Kit was used to extract genomic DNA from the blood cell samples. The CDR3 starts with the cysteine, ends with the phenylalanine, and has 13 residues. Only the CDR3 DNA is retained, 39 bases long and in frame from the first base. The germline V gene (reference sequence) specifies MNHEY as CDR1 and SMNVEV as CDR2. Turning to this clone: This clone's antigen is unknown. Nothing much larger sits one base from this clone, and base qualities are not available.

The TCR sequence derives from a man aged 25-40 years in good health and CMV-seronegative. The sequence links TRBV27 to TRBJ2-5; tentative D gene TRBD2, with 6 bases matching. The J call could be wrong; TRBJ2-7 is a better fit for the DNA end. Sample: PBMCs. The DNA reads as follows: TGTGCCAGCAGTTGGGACTCGCGATACGAGCAGTACTTC. It is translated as CASSWDSRYEQYF.